Below are 13 T cell receptor beta chains sequenced from a single sample in a study of spatial heterogeneity in lung cancer. Time point of the sample: blood at routine non-recurrence follow-up after resection. MiXCR, run by TCRdb on the 5' RACE reads, gives a single entry per CDR3 protein. There are about 100,000 distinct CDR3 sequences in the sample; roughly a fifth occur only once, and 21% lies in the top ten. The source material was PBMCs, sampled at follow-up. The receptors come from a male donor with early-stage non-small cell lung cancer.

This clonotype was recorded a few times. The chain recombines TRBV3-1 with TRBJ1-1; unclear D gene. The V gene's germline CDR1 is LGHDT and CDR2 YNNKEL (reference sequence). This CDR3 spans 11 amino acids. Trimming cost V 2 bases and J 4 bases, with 2 bases left between them. The chain's CDR3 is CASSQSTEAFF. In nucleotides, the CDR3 is TGTGCCAGCAGCCAAAGCACTGAAGCTTTCTTT.

The chain couples TRBV6-5 to TRBJ1-5, with D unclear. Germline CDR1 reads MNHEY; CDR2 reads SVGAGI. The CDR3 totals 15 residues. Trimming stripped 5 bases from V and 1 base from J, with 12 bases between. The DNA of the CDR3 is TGTGCCAGCAGTAGAGTACGGACCAGCAATCAGCCCCAGCATTTT. It codes for CASSRVRTSNQPQHF.

Of note for this clonotype: Lacking the conserved final phenylalanine or tryptophan, this CDR3 likely reflects a read error. This rearrangement joins TRBV9 to TRBJ2-3; D gene ambiguous. Germline loops: CDR1 SGDLS, CDR2 YYNGEE. The CDR3 consists of 15 residues. V lost 0 bases and J lost 0, with 8 bases in between. CDR3 region: CASSVGLLSTDTQYL. The CDR3 bases are TGTGCCAGCAGCGTAGGTCTCCTTAGCACAGATACGCAGTATTTG.

This clonotype has only a few counts. The chain employs TRBV12-3 or TRBV12-4 and TRBJ2-7; the match to TRBD1 covers 9 bases. The CDR3 is made up of 14 amino acids. V dropped 5 bases and J dropped 2; count of bases not matched to a gene: 4. The CDR3: CASSGTGIPYEQYF. The CDR3 nucleotides are TGTGCCAGCAGTGGGACAGGGATCCCCTACGAGCAGTACTTC.

This clonotype is deemed medium-sized. This chain uses TRBV6-2 or TRBV6-3 with TRBJ1-1, with D unresolved. Germline assignment: CDR1 MNHEY and CDR2 SVGEGT. The CDR3 length is 14 residues. V lost 2 bases, J lost 0 bases, and 7 bases lay in between. The CDR3 reads CASSYAGMNTEAFF. CDR3 in DNA: TGTGCCAGCAGTTACGCGGGTATGAACACTGAAGCTTTCTTT.

V usage is TRBV19 and J usage is TRBJ1-5; D perhaps matches TRBD1 (5 bases). The CDR3 runs 16 residues. The V gene lost 1 base and the J gene lost 3 bases, with 13 bases spanning the gap. Germline lookup yields CDR1 LNHDA and CDR2 SQIVND (reference sequence). CDR3 DNA: TGTGCCAGTAGTATAGCGGGGACGGGACCCAATCAGCCCCAGCATTTT. Its translation: CASSIAGTGPNQPQHF.

V and J are TRBV19 and TRBJ1-2; D call uncertain. Germline-derived CDR1 and CDR2 are LNHDA and SQIVND (reference sequence). V was cut by 0 bases and J by 0 bases, with 14 bases left in between. CDR3 length: 17 residues. The CDR3 DNA sequence: TGTGCCAGTAGTATAGATTCCGGAACAGAGACTAACTATGGCTACACCTTC. Encoded protein: CASSIDSGTETNYGYTF.

The chain links TRBV27 to TRBJ2-6, with D perhaps matching TRBD1 (5 bases). This CDR3 is built from 15 residues. V was pared by 3 bases and J by 2 bases, with 8 bases between. Germline V gives CDR1 MNHEY, CDR2 SMNVEV (reference sequence). The CDR3 here is CASSLTATGANVLTF. DNA for the CDR3: TGTGCCAGCAGTTTGACAGCCACTGGGGCCAACGTCCTGACTTTC.

The gene calls are TRBV6-5 and TRBJ2-3; 11 positions agree with TRBD2. V shed 6 bases, J shed 3 bases, and the junction held 5 bases outside the gene matches. Per the germline V gene, CDR1 is MNHEY and CDR2 is SVGAGI. This CDR3 region has 15 residues. DNA of the CDR3: TGTGCCAGCAGCAAGACTAGCGGGAAAACAGATACGCAGTATTTT. Translating it yields CASSKTSGKTDTQYF.

The chain couples TRBV2 to TRBJ1-5; 8 nucleotides agree with TRBD1. Per germline, CDR1 SNHLY and CDR2 FYNNEI. The CDR3 runs to 14 residues. The ends lost 6 bases at V and 9 bases at J; junction bases unmatched: 10. The CDR3 DNA is TGTGCCAGCAGCCTGGGACAGGTCAATGGGCCCCAGCATTTT. This sequence encodes CASSLGQVNGPQHF.

In its sample, this clonotype was seen many times. The CDR3 DNA reads as TGTGCCAGCAGCTCTTTCCCCGAATCCCACGAGCAGTACTTC. Its translation: CASSSFPESHEQYF. The rearrangement links TRBV11-3 to TRBJ2-7; no firm D call. Between the trimmed V and J ends, which lost 4 bases and 5 bases, there was a span of 15 bases. The CDR3 is 14 amino acids. The germline V gene has CDR1 SGHNT and CDR2 YENEEA.

This clonotype was seen a handful of times. V gene TRBV6-2 or TRBV6-3 combines with J gene TRBJ2-7; 11 bases agree with TRBD2. The CDR3 loop spans 15 amino acids. With V trimmed by 2 bases and J by 4 bases, 4 bases remained unmatched. The V gene's germline CDR1 is MNHEY and CDR2 SVGEGT. CDR3 sequence reads: CASSYGGTSGYEQYF. CDR3 bases: TGTGCCAGCAGTTACGGCGGGACTAGCGGTTACGAGCAGTACTTC.

The rearrangement joins TRBV20-1 to TRBJ2-1; 7 positions match TRBD2. The ends lost 5 bases at V and 7 bases at J; junction bases unmatched: 17. CDR1 and CDR2 from the germline V gene are DFQATT and SNEGSKA (reference sequence). The CDR3 runs 16 residues. For the CDR3, the DNA is TGCAGTGCTTTTATTCCCCTAGCGGCCGGTTTGAATGAGCAGTTCTTC. It encodes CSAFIPLAAGLNEQFF.